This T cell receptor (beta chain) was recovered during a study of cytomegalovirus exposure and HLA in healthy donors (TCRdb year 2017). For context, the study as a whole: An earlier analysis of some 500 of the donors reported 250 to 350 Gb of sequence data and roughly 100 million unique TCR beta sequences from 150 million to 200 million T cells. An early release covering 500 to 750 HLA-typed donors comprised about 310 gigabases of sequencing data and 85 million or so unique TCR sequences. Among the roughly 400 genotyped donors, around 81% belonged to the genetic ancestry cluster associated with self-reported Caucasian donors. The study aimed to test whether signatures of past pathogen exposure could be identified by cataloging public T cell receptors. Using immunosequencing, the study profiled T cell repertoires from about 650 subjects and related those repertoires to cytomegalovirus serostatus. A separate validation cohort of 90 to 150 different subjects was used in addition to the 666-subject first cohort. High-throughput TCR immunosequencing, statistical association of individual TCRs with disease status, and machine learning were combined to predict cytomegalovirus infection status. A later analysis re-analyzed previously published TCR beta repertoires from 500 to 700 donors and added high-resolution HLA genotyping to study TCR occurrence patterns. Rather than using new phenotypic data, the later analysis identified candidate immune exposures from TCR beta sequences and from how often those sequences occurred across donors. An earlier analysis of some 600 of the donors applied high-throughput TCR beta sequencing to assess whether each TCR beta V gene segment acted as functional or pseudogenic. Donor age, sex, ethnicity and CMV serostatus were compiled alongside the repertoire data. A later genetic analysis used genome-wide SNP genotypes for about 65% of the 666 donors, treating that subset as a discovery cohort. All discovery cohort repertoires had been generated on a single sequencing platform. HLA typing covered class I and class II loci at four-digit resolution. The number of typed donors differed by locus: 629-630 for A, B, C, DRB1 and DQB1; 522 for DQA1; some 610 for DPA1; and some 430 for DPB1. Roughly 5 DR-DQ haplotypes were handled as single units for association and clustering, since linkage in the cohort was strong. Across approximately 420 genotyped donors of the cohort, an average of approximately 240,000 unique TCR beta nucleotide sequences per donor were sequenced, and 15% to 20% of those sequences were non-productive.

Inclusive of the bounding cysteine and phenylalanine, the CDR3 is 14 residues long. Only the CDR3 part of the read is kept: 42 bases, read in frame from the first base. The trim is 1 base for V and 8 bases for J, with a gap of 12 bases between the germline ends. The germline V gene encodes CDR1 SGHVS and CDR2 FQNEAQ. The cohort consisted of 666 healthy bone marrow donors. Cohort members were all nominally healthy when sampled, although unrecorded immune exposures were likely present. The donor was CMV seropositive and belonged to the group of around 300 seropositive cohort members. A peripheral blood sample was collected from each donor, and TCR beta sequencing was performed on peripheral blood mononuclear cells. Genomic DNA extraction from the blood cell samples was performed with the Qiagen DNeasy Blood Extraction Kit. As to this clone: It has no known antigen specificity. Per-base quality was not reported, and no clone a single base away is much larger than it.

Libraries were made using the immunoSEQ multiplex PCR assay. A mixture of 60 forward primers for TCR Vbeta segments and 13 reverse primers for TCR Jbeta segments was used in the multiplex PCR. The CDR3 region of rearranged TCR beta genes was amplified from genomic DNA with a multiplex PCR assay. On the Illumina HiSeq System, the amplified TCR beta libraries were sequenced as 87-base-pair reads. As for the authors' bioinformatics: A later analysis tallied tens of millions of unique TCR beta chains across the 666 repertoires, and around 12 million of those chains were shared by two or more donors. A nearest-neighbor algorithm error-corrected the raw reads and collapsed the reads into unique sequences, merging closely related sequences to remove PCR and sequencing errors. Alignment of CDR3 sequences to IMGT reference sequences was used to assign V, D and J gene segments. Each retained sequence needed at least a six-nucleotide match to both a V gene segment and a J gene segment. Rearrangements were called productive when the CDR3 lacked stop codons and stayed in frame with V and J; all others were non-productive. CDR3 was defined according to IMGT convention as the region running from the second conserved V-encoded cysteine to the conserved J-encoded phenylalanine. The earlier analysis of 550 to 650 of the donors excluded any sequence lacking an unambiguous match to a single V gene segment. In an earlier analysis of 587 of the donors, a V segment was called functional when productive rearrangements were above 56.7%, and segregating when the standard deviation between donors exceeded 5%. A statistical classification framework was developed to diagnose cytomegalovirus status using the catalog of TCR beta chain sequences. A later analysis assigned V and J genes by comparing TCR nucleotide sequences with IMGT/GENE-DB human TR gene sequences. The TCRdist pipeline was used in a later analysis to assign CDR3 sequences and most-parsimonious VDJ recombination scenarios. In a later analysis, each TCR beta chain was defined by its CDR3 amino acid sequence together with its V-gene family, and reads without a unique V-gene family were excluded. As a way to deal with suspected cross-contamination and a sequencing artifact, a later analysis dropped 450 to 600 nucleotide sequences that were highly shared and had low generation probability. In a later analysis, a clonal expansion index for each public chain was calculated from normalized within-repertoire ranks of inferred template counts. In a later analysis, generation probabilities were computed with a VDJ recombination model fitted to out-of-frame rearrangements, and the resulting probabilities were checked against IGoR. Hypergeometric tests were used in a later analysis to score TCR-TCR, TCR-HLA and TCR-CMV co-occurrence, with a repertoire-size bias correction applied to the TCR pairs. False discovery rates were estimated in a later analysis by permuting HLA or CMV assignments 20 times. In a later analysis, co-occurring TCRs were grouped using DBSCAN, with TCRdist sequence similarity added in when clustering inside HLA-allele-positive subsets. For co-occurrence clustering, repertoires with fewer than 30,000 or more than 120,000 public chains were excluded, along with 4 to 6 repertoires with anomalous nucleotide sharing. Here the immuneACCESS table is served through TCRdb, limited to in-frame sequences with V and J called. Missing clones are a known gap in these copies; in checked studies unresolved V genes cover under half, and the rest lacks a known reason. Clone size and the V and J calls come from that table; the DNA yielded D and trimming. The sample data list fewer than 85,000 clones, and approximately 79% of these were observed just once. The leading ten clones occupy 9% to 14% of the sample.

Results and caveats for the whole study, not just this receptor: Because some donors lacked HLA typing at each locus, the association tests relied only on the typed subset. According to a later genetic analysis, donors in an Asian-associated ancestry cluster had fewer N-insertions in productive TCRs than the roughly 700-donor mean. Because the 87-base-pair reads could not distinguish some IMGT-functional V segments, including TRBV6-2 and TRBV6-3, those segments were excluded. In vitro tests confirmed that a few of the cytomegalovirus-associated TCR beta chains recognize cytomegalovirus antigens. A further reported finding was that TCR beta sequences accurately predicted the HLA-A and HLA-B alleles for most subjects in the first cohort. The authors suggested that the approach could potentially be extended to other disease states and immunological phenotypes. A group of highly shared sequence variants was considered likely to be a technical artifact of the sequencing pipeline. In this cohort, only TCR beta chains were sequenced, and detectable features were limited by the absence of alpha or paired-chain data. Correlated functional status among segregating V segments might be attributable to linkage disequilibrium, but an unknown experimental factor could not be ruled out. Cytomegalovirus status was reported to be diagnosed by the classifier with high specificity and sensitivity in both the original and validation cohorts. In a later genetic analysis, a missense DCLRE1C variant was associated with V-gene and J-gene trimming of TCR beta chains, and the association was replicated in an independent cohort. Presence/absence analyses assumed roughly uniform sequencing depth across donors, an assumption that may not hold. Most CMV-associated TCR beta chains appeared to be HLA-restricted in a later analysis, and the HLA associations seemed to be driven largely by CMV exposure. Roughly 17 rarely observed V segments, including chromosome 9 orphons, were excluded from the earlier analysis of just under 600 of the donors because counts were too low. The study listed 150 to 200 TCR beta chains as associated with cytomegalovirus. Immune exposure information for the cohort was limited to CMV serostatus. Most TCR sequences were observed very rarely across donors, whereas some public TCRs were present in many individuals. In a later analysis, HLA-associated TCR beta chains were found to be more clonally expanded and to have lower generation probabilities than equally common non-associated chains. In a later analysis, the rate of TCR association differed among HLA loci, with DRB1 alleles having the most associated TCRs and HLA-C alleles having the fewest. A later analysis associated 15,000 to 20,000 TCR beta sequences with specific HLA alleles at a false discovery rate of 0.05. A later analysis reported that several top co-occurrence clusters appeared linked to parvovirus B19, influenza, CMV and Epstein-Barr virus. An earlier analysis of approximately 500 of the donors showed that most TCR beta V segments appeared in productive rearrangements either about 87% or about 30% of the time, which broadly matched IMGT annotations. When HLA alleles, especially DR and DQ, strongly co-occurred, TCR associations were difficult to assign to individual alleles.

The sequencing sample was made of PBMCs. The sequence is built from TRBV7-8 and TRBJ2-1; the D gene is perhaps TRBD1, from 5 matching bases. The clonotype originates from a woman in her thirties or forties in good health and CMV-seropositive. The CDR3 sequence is CASSLGGRADEQFF. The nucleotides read TGTGCCAGCAGCTTAGGGGGCAGGGCAGATGAGCAGTTCTTC. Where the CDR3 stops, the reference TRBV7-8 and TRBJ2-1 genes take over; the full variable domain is GAGVSQSPRYKVAKRGQDVALRCDPISGHVSLFWYQQALGQGPEFLTYFQNEAQLDKSGLPSDRFFAERPEGSVSTLKIQRTQQEDSAVYLCASSLGGRADEQFFGPGTRLTVL.